This TCR beta chain appears in the sequencing data of a study of blood T cell repertoires in COVID-19. Sequenced by immunoSEQ multiplex PCR; TCRdb stores in-frame clones only, minus some. The table includes under 100,000 clones, around 87% detected once. Germline-derived CDR1 and CDR2 are SGHNT and YENEEA. Trimming removed 5 bases from V and 2 bases from J, with 13 bases in between. The CDR3 runs 14 residues. The TCR originated in a human donor in a cohort sampled during active COVID-19. V gene TRBV11-3 combines with J gene TRBJ2-7, with D possibly being TRBD1 (6 bases). Sequenced: peripheral blood. The CDR3 DNA is TGTGCCAGCAGCCGAGGGGGAAAAACCTACGAGCAGTACTTC. Its protein product is CASSRGGKTYEQYF.